This T cell receptor (beta chain) was recorded in a study of long-term antiretroviral therapy in people with HIV. A v3.0 immunoSEQ assay was performed at survey level. Repertoires were generated with immunoSEQ multiplex PCR, while TCRdb's copy carries only in-frame clones and drops some. This sample has 34,000 or so clones, with 94% found just once. The sample was unsorted PBMCs, taken around 5.4 years after starting antiretroviral therapy. The source of this sequence is a woman aged 50 to 60 with HIV.

CDR3 sequence: CASSVGPGGGNSPLHF. DNA of the CDR3: TGTGCCAGCAGCGTAGGTCCCGGGGGCGGAAATTCACCCCTCCACTTT. The rearrangement links TRBV9 to TRBJ1-6, with D perhaps TRBD1 (6 bases). The CDR3 length is 16 residues. Trimming removed 0 bases from V and 7 bases from J, with 14 bases in between. The germline CDR1 and CDR2 sequences are SGDLS and YYNGEE.